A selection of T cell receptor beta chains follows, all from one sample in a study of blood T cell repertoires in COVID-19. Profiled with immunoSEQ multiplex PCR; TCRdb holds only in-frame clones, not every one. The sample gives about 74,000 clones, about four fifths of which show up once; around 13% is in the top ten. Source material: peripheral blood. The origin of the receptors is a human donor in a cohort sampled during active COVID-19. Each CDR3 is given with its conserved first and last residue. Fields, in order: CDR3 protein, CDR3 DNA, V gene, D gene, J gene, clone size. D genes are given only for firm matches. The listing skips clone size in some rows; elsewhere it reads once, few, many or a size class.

CASSSRRGRSNTEAFF TGTGCCAGCAGTTCCAGGCGGGGACGCTCGAACACTGAAGCTTTCTTT TRBV6-2/TRBV6-3 - TRBJ1-1 few
CAWSVGSWGQAFF TGTGCCTGGAGTGTAGGGAGTTGGGGGCAAGCTTTCTTT TRBV30 - TRBJ1-1 -
CASSYGTGSNIQYF TGTGCCAGCAGCTACGGGACAGGGAGTAACATTCAGTACTTC TRBV5-8 TRBD1 TRBJ2-4 -
CASRQGGGDEKLFF TGTGCCAGCAGGCAGGGCGGGGGGGATGAAAAACTGTTTTTT TRBV4-2 - TRBJ1-4 few
CASSLQRVNTGELFF TGTGCCAGCAGCCTACAGCGGGTAAACACCGGGGAGCTGTTTTTT TRBV11-2 - TRBJ2-2 -
CASSQVGGGIETQYF TGCGCCAGCAGCCAGGTCGGGGGGGGGATAGAGACCCAGTACTTC TRBV4-1 TRBD2 TRBJ2-5 -
CASSYSNNRFYGYTF TGTGCCAGCAGTTACTCGAATAACAGATTCTATGGCTACACCTTC TRBV6-5 - TRBJ1-2 -
CSASVTAGDEQFF TGCAGTGCTAGTGTCACAGCCGGGGATGAGCAGTTCTTC TRBV20-1 - TRBJ2-1 -
CASCPGHGTEAFF TGTGCCAGCTGCCCAGGACACGGAACAGAAGCTTTCTTT TRBV25-1 - TRBJ1-1 -
CASSIAWGGRDTQYF TGTGCCAGTAGTATTGCGTGGGGGGGCCGAGATACGCAGTATTTT TRBV19 - TRBJ2-3 -
CASITGGSQETQYF TGTGCCAGCATCACGGGGGGGAGCCAAGAGACCCAGTACTTC TRBV2 TRBD2 TRBJ2-5 -
CASSYQRTGWGPLHF TGTGCCAGCAGTTACCAGAGGACAGGGTGGGGACCCCTCCACTTT TRBV6-5 TRBD1 TRBJ1-6 -
CASSPDTQGHGYTF TGTGCCAGCTCACCAGACACACAGGGCCATGGCTACACCTTC TRBV18 - TRBJ1-2 many
CASSIGTAGNTEAFF TGCGCCAGCAGCATAGGGACAGCTGGAAACACTGAAGCTTTCTTT TRBV5-1 TRBD1 TRBJ1-1 -
CSARGPLEQYF TGCAGTGCTAGGGGCCCCCTCGAGCAGTACTTC TRBV20-1 - TRBJ2-7 -
CASSATGTLTDTQYF TGTGCCAGCAGCGCGACAGGGACCCTCACAGATACGCAGTATTTT TRBV2 TRBD1 TRBJ2-3 -
CASSLAVKGEGTEAFF TGTGCCAGCAGCTTGGCCGTGAAGGGGGAGGGCACTGAAGCTTTCTTT TRBV5-7 - TRBJ1-1 -
CASSIVGQAEAFF TGTGCCAGTAGTATAGTTGGGCAGGCTGAAGCTTTCTTT TRBV19 - TRBJ1-1 -
CASSRLPDTDTQYF TGTGCCAGCAGCCGACTTCCTGACACAGATACGCAGTATTTT TRBV3-1/TRBV3-2 - TRBJ2-3 -
CASSLAGTDTYNEQFF TGCGCCAGCAGCTTGGCCGGGACAGATACCTACAATGAGCAGTTCTTC TRBV5-1 TRBD1 TRBJ2-1 -
CASSQDSRSLSARNTEAFF TGTGCCAGCAGCCAAGATTCCCGGAGCCTCTCAGCCCGGAACACTGAAGCTTTCTTT TRBV14 - TRBJ1-1 few
CASSPRSLAGGPYSYNEQFF TGTGCCAGTAGTCCCCGCTCCCTAGCGGGGGGACCCTACTCCTACAATGAGCAGTTCTTC TRBV19 TRBD2 TRBJ2-1 -
CASSQEGWAAFF TGCGCCAGCAGCCAGGAGGGATGGGCAGCTTTCTTT TRBV5-1 - TRBJ1-1 -
CASRGAGIYEQYF TGTGCCAGCAGGGGAGCGGGGATTTACGAGCAGTACTTC TRBV6-5 TRBD2 TRBJ2-7 -
CASSLDDRSNSPLHF TGCGCCAGCAGCTTGGACGACAGGTCGAATTCACCCCTCCACTTT TRBV5-1 - TRBJ1-6 -